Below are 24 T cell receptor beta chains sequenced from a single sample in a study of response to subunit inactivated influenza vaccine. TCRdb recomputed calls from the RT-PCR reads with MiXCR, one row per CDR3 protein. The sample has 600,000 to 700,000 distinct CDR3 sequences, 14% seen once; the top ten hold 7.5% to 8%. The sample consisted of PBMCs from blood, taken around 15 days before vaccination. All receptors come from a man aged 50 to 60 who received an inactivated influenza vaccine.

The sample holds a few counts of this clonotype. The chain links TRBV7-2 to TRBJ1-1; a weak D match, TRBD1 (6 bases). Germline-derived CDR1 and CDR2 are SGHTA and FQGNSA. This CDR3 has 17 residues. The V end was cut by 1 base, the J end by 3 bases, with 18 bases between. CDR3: CASSLGWGGLSYTEAFF. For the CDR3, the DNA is TGTGCCAGCAGCTTAGGGTGGGGGGGGCTAAGCTACACTGAAGCTTTCTTT.

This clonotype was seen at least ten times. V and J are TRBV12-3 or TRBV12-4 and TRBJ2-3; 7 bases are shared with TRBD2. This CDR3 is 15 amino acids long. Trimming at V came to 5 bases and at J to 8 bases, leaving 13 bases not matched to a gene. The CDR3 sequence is CASSAGDGNMVTQYF. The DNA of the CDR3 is TGTGCCAGCAGTGCGGGGGACGGAAACATGGTTACGCAGTATTTT.

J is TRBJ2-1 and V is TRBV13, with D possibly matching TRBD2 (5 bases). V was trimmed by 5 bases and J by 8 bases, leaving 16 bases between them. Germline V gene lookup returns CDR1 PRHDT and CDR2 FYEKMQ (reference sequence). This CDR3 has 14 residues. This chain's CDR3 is CASSPSTRSDEQFF. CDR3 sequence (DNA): TGTGCCAGCAGCCCCTCTACTAGATCCGATGAGCAGTTCTTC.

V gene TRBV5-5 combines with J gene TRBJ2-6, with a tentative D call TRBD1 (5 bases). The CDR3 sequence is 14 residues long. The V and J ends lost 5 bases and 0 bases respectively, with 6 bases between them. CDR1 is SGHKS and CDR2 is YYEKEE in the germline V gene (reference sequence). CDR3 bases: TGTGCCAGCAGGGACATCTCTGGGGCCAACGTCCTGACTTTC. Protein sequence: CASRDISGANVLTF.

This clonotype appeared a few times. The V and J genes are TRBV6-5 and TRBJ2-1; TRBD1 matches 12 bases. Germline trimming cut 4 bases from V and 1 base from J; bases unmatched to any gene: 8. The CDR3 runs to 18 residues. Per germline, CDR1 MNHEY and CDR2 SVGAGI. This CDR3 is CASSFRDRGLGSYNEQFF. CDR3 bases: TGTGCCAGCAGTTTCCGGGACAGGGGGCTCGGGTCCTACAATGAGCAGTTCTTC.

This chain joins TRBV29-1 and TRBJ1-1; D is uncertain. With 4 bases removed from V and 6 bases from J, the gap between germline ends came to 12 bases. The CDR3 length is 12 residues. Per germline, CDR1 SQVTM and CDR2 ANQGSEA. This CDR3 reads CSVVMGNPEAFF. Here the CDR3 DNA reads TGCAGCGTTGTCATGGGTAACCCTGAAGCTTTCTTT.

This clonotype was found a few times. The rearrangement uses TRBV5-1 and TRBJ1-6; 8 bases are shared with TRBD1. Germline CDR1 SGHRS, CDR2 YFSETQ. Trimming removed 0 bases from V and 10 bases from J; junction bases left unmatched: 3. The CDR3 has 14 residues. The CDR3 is CASSLAGGRSPLHF. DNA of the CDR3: TGCGCCAGCAGCTTGGCAGGGGGCCGGTCACCCCTCCACTTT.

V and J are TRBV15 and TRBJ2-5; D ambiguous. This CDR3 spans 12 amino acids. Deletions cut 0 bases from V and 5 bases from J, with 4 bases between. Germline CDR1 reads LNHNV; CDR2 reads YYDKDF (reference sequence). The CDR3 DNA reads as TGTGCCACCAGCAGAGATTCGGAGACCCAGTACTTC. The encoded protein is CATSRDSETQYF.

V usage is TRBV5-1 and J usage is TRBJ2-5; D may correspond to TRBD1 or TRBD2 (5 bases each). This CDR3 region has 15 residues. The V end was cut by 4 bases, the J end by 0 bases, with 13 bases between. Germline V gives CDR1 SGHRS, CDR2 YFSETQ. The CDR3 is CASSPRRGDQETQYF. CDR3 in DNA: TGCGCCAGCAGCCCCCGAAGAGGGGACCAAGAGACCCAGTACTTC. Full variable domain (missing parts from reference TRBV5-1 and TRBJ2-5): KAGVTQTPRYLIKTRGQQVTLSCSPISGHRSVSWYQQTPGQGLQFLFEYFSETQRNKGNFPGRFSGRQFSNSRSEMNVSTLELGDSALYLCASSPRRGDQETQYFGPGTRLLVL.

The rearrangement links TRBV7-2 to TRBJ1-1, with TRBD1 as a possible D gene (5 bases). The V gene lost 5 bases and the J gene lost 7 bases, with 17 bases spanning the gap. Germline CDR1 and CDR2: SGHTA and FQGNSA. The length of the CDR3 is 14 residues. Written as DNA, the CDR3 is TGTGCCAGCAGCCATGGGGGTAGTTTACGTGAAGCTTTCTTT. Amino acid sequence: CASSHGGSLREAFF. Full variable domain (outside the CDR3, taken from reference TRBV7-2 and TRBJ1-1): GAGVSQSPSNKVTEKGKDVELRCDPISGHTALYWYRQSLGQGLEFLIYFQGNSAPDKSGLPSDRFSAERTGGSVSTLTIQRTQQEDSAVYLCASSHGGSLREAFFGQGTRLTVV.

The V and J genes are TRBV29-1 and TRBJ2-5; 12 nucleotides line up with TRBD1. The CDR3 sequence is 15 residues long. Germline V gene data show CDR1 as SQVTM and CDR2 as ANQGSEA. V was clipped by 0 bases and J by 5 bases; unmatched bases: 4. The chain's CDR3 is CSVEDRGQGAETQYF. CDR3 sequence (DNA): TGCAGCGTTGAAGATCGGGGACAGGGGGCTGAGACCCAGTACTTC.

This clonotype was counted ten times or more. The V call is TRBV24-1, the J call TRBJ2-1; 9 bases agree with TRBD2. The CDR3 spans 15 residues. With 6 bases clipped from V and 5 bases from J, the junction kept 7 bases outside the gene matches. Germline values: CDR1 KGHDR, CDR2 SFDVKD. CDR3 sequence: CATSWSLAGNNEQFF. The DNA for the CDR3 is TGTGCCACCAGTTGGTCACTAGCGGGTAACAATGAGCAGTTCTTC.

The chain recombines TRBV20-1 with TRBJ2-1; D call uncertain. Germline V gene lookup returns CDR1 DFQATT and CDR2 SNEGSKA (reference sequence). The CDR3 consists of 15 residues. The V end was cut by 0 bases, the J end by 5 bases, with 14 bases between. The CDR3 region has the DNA TGCAGTGCTAGAGATTCTTGGACCACCAACAATGAGCAGTTCTTC. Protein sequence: CSARDSWTTNNEQFF.

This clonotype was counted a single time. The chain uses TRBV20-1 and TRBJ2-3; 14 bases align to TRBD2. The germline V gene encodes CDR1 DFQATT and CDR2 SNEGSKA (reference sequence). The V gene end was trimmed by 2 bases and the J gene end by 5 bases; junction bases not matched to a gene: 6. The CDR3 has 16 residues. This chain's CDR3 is CSARSPGLAGVDTQYF. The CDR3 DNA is TGCAGTGCTAGATCTCCGGGACTAGCGGGAGTAGATACGCAGTATTTT.

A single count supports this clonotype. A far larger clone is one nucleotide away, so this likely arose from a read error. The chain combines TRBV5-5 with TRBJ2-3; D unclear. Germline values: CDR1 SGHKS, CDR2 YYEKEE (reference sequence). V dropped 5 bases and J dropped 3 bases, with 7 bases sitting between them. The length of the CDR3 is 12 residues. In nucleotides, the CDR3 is TGTGCCAGCAGGTTAGATACAGATACGCAGTATTTT. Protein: CASRLDTDTQYF.

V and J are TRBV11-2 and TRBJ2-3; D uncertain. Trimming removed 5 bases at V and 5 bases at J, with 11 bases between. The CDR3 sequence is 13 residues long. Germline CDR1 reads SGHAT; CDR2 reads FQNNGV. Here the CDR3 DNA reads TGTGCCAGCAGCACCCCGCAAGGAGATACGCAGTATTTT. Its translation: CASSTPQGDTQYF.

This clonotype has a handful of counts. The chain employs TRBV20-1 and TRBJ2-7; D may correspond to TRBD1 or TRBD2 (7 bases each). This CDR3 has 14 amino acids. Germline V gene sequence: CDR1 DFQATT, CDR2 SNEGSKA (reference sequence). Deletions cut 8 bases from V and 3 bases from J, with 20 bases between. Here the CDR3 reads CSLIRGGTYYEQYF. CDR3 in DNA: TGCAGTCTAATCAGGGGGGGAACTTACTACGAGCAGTACTTC.

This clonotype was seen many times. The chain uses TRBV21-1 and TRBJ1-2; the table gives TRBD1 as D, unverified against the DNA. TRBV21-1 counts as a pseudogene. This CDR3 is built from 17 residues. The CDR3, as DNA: TGTGCCAGCAGCACCTGGACAGGGCGCACAAATAACTATGGCTACACCTTC. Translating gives CASSTWTGRTNNYGYTF.

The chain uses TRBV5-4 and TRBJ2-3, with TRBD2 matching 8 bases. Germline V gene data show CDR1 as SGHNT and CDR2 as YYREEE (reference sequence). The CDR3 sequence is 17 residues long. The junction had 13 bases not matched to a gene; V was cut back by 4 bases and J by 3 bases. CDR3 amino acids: CASSSLVRGGGTDTQYF. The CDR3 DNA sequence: TGTGCCAGCAGCAGCCTCGTACGGGGGGGCGGAACAGATACGCAGTATTTT.

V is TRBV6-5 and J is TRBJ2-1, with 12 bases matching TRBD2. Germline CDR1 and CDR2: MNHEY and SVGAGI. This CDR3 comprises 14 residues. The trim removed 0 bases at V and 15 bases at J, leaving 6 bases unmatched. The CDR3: CASSYSLAGGPRFF. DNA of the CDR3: TGTGCCAGCAGTTACTCCCTAGCGGGGGGGCCTCGGTTCTTC.

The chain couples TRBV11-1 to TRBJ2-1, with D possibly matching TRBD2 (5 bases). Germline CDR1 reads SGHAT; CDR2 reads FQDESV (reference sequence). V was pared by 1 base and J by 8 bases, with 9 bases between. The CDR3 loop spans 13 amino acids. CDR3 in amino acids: CASSLGGWDEQFF. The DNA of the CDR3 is TGTGCCAGCAGCTTAGGAGGGTGGGATGAGCAGTTCTTC.

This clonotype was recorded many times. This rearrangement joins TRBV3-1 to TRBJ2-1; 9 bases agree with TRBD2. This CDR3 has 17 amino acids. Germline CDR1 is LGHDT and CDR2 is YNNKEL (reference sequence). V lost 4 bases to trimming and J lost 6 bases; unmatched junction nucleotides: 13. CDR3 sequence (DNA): TGTGCCAGCAGCCCGCGGGCTAGCGGGACACGAGTCAATGAGCAGTTCTTC. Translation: CASSPRASGTRVNEQFF.

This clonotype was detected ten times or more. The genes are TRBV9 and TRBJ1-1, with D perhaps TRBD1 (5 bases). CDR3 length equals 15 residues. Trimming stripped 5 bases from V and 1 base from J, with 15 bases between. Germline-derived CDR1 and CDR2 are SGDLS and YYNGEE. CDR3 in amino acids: CASRKTGGRNTEAFF. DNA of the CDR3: TGTGCCAGCAGAAAGACCGGGGGACGGAACACTGAAGCTTTCTTT.

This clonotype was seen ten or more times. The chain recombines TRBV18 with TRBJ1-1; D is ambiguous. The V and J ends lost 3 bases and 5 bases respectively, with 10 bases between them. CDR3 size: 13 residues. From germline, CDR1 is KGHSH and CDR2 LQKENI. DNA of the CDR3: TGTGCCAGCTCACCCTCCGCCCCGACTGAAGCTTTCTTT. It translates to CASSPSAPTEAFF. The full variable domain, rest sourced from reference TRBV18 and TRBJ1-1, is NAGVMQNPRHLVRRRGQEARLRCSPMKGHSHVYWYRQLPEEGLKFMVYLQKENIIDESGMPKERFSAEFPKEGPSILRIQQVVRGDSAAYFCASSPSAPTEAFFGQGTRLTVV.